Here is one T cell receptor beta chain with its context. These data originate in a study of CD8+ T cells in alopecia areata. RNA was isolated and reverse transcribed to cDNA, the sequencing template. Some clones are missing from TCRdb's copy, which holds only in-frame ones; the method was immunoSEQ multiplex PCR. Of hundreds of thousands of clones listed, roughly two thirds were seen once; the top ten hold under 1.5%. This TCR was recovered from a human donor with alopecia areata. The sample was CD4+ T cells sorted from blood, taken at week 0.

The CDR3 sequence is CSVVASGGFTGELFF. The CDR3 nucleotides read TGCAGCGTTGTGGCTAGCGGGGGGTTCACCGGGGAGCTGTTTTTT. This sequence joins TRBV29-1 and TRBJ2-2; TRBD2 agrees at 11 bases. CDR3 size: 15 residues. Germline loops: CDR1 SQVTM, CDR2 ANQGSEA. After removal of 4 bases from V and 4 bases from J, the junction contained 5 bases not matched to a gene.